The next 30 T cell receptor beta chains were all read from a single sample in a study of shared clonotypes between healthy human individuals. Using immunoSEQ multiplex PCR, the repertoire was profiled, and TCRdb retains in-frame clones only, with some absent. The sample gives roughly 1,100,000 clones, 75% of which show up once; about 1.5% is in the top ten. Source material: memory CD4+ T cells sorted from blood. Stated subset: CD45RA-negative fraction. The receptor set was obtained from a man younger than 35 in good health.

The chain employs TRBV7-2 and TRBJ2-5; D remains ambiguous. Trimming took 10 bases from V and 5 from J, leaving 14 bases between them. Per germline, CDR1 SGHTA and CDR2 FQGNSA. The CDR3 runs 12 residues. The CDR3 DNA follows: TGTGCCACCACGAAGACTGGGGAGACCCAGTACTTC. Its protein is CATTKTGETQYF.

A note on this clone: The sample holds other DNA sequences that translate to the same CDR3. V and J are TRBV30 and TRBJ1-5; 7 bases map to TRBD1. The germline gives CDR1 GTSNPN, CDR2 SVGIG (reference sequence). Trimming took 5 bases from V and 2 from J; bases not matched to a gene: 6. The CDR3 consists of 14 residues. The CDR3 DNA reads as TGTGCCTGGGGGCGGACAGGAGGCAATCAGCCCCAGCATTTT. Its protein is CAWGRTGGNQPQHF.

Only one count was recorded for this clone. V and J are TRBV6-1 and TRBJ2-3; D unresolved. The V end was cut by 2 bases, the J end by 6 bases, with 6 bases between. The CDR3 is made up of 12 amino acids. Germline values: CDR1 MNHNS, CDR2 SASEGT. This chain's CDR3 is CASSEYGDTQYF. As DNA, the CDR3 is TGTGCCAGCAGTGAATACGGGGATACGCAGTATTTT.

V usage is TRBV30 and J usage is TRBJ1-4; 10 bases align to TRBD1. The junction had 4 bases not matched to a gene; V was cut back by 2 bases and J by 7 bases. The length of the CDR3 is 14 residues. Per the germline V gene, CDR1 is GTSNPN and CDR2 is SVGIG (reference sequence). The CDR3 bases are TGTGCCTGGAGTTGGACAGGGGGTACTGAAAAACTGTTTTTT. This encodes CAWSWTGGTEKLFF.

The V call is TRBV6-5, the J call TRBJ2-3; D unclear. Per germline, CDR1 MNHEY and CDR2 SVGAGI. CDR3 length: 15 residues. Trimming took off 2 bases at V and 0 bases at J, with 9 bases between the two ends. As DNA, the CDR3 is TGTGCCAGCAGTTACAGGCCTTCTAGCACAGATACGCAGTATTTT. Protein: CASSYRPSSTDTQYF.

The rearrangement links TRBV7-9 to TRBJ1-1; D is unclear. Trimming removed 5 bases at V and 5 bases at J, with 18 bases between. Germline V gene lookup returns CDR1 SEHNR and CDR2 FQNEAQ (reference sequence). The CDR3 length is 15 residues. CDR3 bases: TGTGCCAGCAGCGCCCCGTGGTGGAGTGGGACTGAAGCTTTCTTT. Translating gives CASSAPWWSGTEAFF.

This clone was seen only a few times. The genes are TRBV4-3 and TRBJ2-3, with TRBD2 matching over 11 bases. The CDR3 contains 17 residues. Germline lookup yields CDR1 LGHNA and CDR2 YSLEER. The V segment lost 1 base and the J segment 5 bases; nucleotides outside the gene matches: 8. The CDR3: CASSQGGSGRAGDTQYF. DNA for the CDR3: TGCGCCAGCAGCCAAGGGGGTAGCGGGAGGGCCGGAGATACGCAGTATTTT.

This clone was found many times. The genes are TRBV5-1 and TRBJ2-6, with TRBD1 matching 7 bases. Germline V gene sequence: CDR1 SGHRS, CDR2 YFSETQ. The CDR3 totals 15 residues. V lost 4 bases, J lost 6 bases, and 7 bases stayed unmatched. CDR3 protein: CASSLGQDVANVLTF. CDR3 in DNA: TGCGCCAGCAGCCTAGGACAGGACGTGGCCAACGTCCTGACTTTC.

The chain carries TRBV19 and TRBJ1-5; 8 nucleotides agree with TRBD1. Germline assignment: CDR1 LNHDA and CDR2 SQIVND (reference sequence). This CDR3 spans 15 amino acids. V was pared by 8 bases and J by 2 bases, with 8 bases of the junction left unmatched. For the CDR3, the DNA is TGTGCCAGTCGTCTTCAGGGGGCCGGCAATCAGCCCCAGCATTTT. This translates into CASRLQGAGNQPQHF.

This clone showed up just once. V gene TRBV20-1 combines with J gene TRBJ2-5, with 7 bases matching TRBD2. The J segment lost 2 bases and the V segment lost 7 bases, leaving 1 base of the junction unmatched. The CDR3 spans 11 residues. In germline, CDR1 is DFQATT, CDR2 SNEGSKA (reference sequence). The CDR3, as DNA: TGCAGTGGAGCGGGACAAGAGACCCAGTACTTC. Amino acids: CSGAGQETQYF.

The chain has TRBV18 and TRBJ2-2; D is undetermined. V shed 2 bases and J shed 5 bases, with 6 bases lying between them. CDR1 and CDR2 from the germline V gene are KGHSH and LQKENI. This CDR3 contains 13 residues. The CDR3 is CASSPGVTGELFF. CDR3 bases: TGTGCCAGCTCACCAGGGGTGACCGGGGAGCTGTTTTTT.

There are a few counts of this clone. This chain joins TRBV18 and TRBJ1-2; the D gene is possibly TRBD1 (6 bases). Trimming pared 3 bases from V and 8 bases from J, leaving 13 bases between. This CDR3 has 13 residues. Germline V gene sequence: CDR1 KGHSH, CDR2 LQKENI. The CDR3 region has the DNA TGTGCCAGCTCACCCTCCGGGGGCTCCGGCTACACCTTC. Amino acids: CASSPSGGSGYTF.

The rearrangement joins TRBV2 to TRBJ2-3, with D unclear. From germline, CDR1 is SNHLY and CDR2 FYNNEI. Between the trimmed V and J ends, which lost 4 bases and 2 bases, there was a span of 10 bases. CDR3 length: 14 residues. CDR3 sequence (DNA): TGTGCCAGCAGTGTCAATGGCCCCACAGATACGCAGTATTTT. This sequence encodes CASSVNGPTDTQYF. The variable domain in full, with the rest retrieved from reference TRBV2 and TRBJ2-3, is EPEVTQTPSHQVTQMGQEVILRCVPISNHLYFYWYRQILGQKVEFLVSFYNNEISEKSEIFDDQFSVERPDGSNFTLKIRSTKLEDSAMYFCASSVNGPTDTQYFGPGTRLTVL.

This chain connects TRBV6-1 to TRBJ1-3, with TRBD1 as a possible D gene (6 bases). The germline V gene has CDR1 MNHNS and CDR2 SASEGT. Trimming cost V 6 bases and J 4 bases, with 16 bases left between them. The CDR3 contains 15 residues. The chain's CDR3 is CASRMGGVGGNTIYF. The CDR3 nucleotides read TGTGCCAGCAGGATGGGGGGCGTGGGGGGAAACACCATATATTTT.

This chain joins TRBV7-6 and TRBJ1-6, with D tentatively TRBD1 (5 bases). Deletions cut 0 bases from V and 6 bases from J, with 9 bases between. This CDR3 contains 15 residues. Germline CDR1 reads SGHVS; CDR2 reads FNYEAQ. Written as DNA, the CDR3 is TGTGCCAGCAGCTTAGCGTCAGGGACTAATTCACCCCTCCACTTT. Its translation: CASSLASGTNSPLHF.

About this clone itself: This same CDR3 is encoded by further DNA sequences in the sample. The genes are TRBV5-4 and TRBJ1-2; D is unclear. V lost 0 bases and J lost 2, with 11 bases in between. CDR1 SGHNT and CDR2 YYREEE come from the germline V gene (reference sequence). The CDR3 has 15 amino acids. CDR3 region: CASSLAGPTNYGYTF. For the CDR3, the DNA is TGTGCCAGCAGCTTGGCGGGCCCAACCAACTATGGCTACACCTTC.

V and J are TRBV6-1 and TRBJ1-4, with 7 bases aligning to TRBD1. J lost 2 bases, V lost 2 bases, and 11 bases had no gene match. The CDR3 is 18 residues long. Germline V CDR1 and CDR2: MNHNS, SASEGT. The CDR3 sequence: CASSERAGGPRTNEKLFF. The CDR3 DNA reads TGTGCCAGCAGTGAACGGGCAGGGGGGCCTCGGACTAATGAAAAACTGTTTTTT.

The table lists this clone with many counts. The chain links TRBV5-8 to TRBJ1-6; a weak D match, TRBD1 (5 bases). This CDR3 has 14 amino acids. Deletions cut 3 bases from V and 7 bases from J, with 11 bases between. Per the germline V gene, CDR1 is SGHTS and CDR2 is YDEGEE. The CDR3 bases are TGTGCCAGCAGCTGGGGACCCGGGAATTCACCCCTCCACTTT. Encoded protein: CASSWGPGNSPLHF.

This rearrangement joins TRBV15 to TRBJ1-2, with D maybe TRBD1 (5 bases). The CDR3 consists of 15 residues. Trimming shortened V by 2 bases and J by 2 bases, and 12 bases separated the two germline ends. Germline assignment: CDR1 LNHNV and CDR2 YYDKDF (reference sequence). The CDR3 DNA follows: TGTGCCACCAGCAGACACGGGGGACTCAACTATGGCTACACCTTC. It yields the protein CATSRHGGLNYGYTF. Variable domain in full (rest from reference TRBV15 and TRBJ1-2): DAMVIQNPRYQVTQFGKPVTLSCSQTLNHNVMYWYQQKSSQAPKLLFHYYDKDFNNEADTPDNFQSRRPNTSFCFLDIRSPGLGDTAMYLCATSRHGGLNYGYTFGSGTRLTVV.

The gene calls are TRBV6-1 and TRBJ2-3, with 8 bases matching TRBD2. Germline-derived CDR1 and CDR2 are MNHNS and SASEGT. This CDR3 is built from 14 residues. Trimming cost V 7 bases and J 5 bases; bases outside gene matches: 8. The CDR3 DNA reads as TGTGCCAGCACAAGAGCGGGAGCTCAAGATACGCAGTATTTT. It specifies CASTRAGAQDTQYF.

As regards this clone: The sample contains more than one DNA sequence encoding this CDR3. The chain carries TRBV30 and TRBJ1-5; maybe TRBD1 (5 bases). Trimming left V 5 bases short and J 2 bases short, with 10 bases between. CDR1 and CDR2 (germline): GTSNPN, SVGIG (reference sequence). The CDR3 length is 13 residues. The CDR3 sequence: CAWGGGGNQPQHF. In DNA form, the CDR3 reads TGTGCCTGGGGCGGGGGAGGCAATCAGCCCCAGCATTTT.

This rearrangement joins TRBV27 to TRBJ1-6, with D unclear. This CDR3 spans 14 amino acids. Germline values: CDR1 MNHEY, CDR2 SMNVEV (reference sequence). With 3 bases removed from V and 6 bases from J, the gap between germline ends came to 9 bases. The CDR3 bases are TGTGCCAGCAGTTTCGGCCAATCTAATTCACCCCTCCACTTT. It encodes CASSFGQSNSPLHF.

The genes are TRBV9 and TRBJ2-7; TRBD2 matches at 8 bases. CDR1 and CDR2 (germline): SGDLS, YYNGEE. The CDR3 is 14 residues long. J gave up 6 bases and V 4 bases, and 9 bases lay outside the gene matches. The CDR3 spells CASSLPKRESEQYF. The CDR3 bases are TGTGCCAGCAGCCTTCCAAAGCGGGAGAGCGAGCAGTACTTC.

The chain uses TRBV4-3 and TRBJ2-6; D is uncertain. CDR3 length: 13 amino acids. Germline loops: CDR1 LGHNA, CDR2 YSLEER. The V end was cut by 8 bases, the J end by 3 bases, with 8 bases between. CDR3 DNA sequence: TGCGCCAGCGGCCTCGGTGGGGCCAACGTCCTGACTTTC. It yields the protein CASGLGGANVLTF.

In DNA, the CDR3 is TGTGCCAGCAGTCGGGAGGGGAACACTGAAGCTTTCTTT. Translating gives CASSREGNTEAFF. The rearrangement joins TRBV6-5 to TRBJ1-1, with D unresolved. Germline V gene sequence: CDR1 MNHEY, CDR2 SVGAGI. The CDR3 spans 13 residues. The V end was cut by 5 bases, the J end by 1 base, with 8 bases between.

The V gene is TRBV30, the J gene TRBJ2-1; 13 positions agree with TRBD2. This CDR3 contains 16 residues. Germline values: CDR1 GTSNPN, CDR2 SVGIG (reference sequence). The J segment lost 8 bases and the V segment lost 1 base, leaving 8 bases of the junction unmatched. The CDR3 spells CAWSAQLAGGSYEQFF. The CDR3 DNA reads TGTGCCTGGAGTGCCCAACTAGCGGGAGGGAGCTATGAGCAGTTCTTC.

The rearrangement uses TRBV4-3 and TRBJ2-7, with 9 nucleotides matching TRBD1. CDR1 LGHNA and CDR2 YSLEER come from the germline V gene. This CDR3 is built from 15 residues. Losses at the gene ends were 4 bases for V and 3 bases for J; bases not matched to a gene: 7. The CDR3 sequence is CASSRETGGLYEQYF. The CDR3 DNA reads TGCGCCAGCAGCCGGGAGACAGGGGGACTCTACGAGCAGTACTTC.

The chain recombines TRBV5-6 with TRBJ2-3; maybe TRBD2 (6 bases). Per the germline V gene, CDR1 is SGHDT and CDR2 is YYEEEE. V was shortened by 7 bases and J by 6 bases, with 18 bases between the two germline ends. The CDR3 covers 14 residues. CDR3 residues: CASRSLGLTDTQYF. CDR3 DNA sequence: TGTGCCAGCCGAAGTTTGGGACTGACGGATACGCAGTATTTT.

In nucleotides, the CDR3 is TGCGCCAGCAGTGGACAGTCTGGAAACACCATATATTTT. Translation: CASSGQSGNTIYF. The chain employs TRBV10-2 and TRBJ1-3; D possibly corresponds to TRBD1 (5 bases). V was cut by 4 bases and J by 1 base, with 5 bases left in between. The CDR3 length is 13 residues. Germline assignment: CDR1 WSHSY and CDR2 SAAADI.

A few counts support this clone. The chain has TRBV2 and TRBJ1-1; D may be TRBD1 (5 bases). V was trimmed by 5 bases and J by 1 base, leaving 8 bases between them. CDR3 size: 13 residues. CDR1 is SNHLY, CDR2 FYNNEI, per germline. The CDR3 sequence is CASSLQGNTEAFF. The CDR3 DNA reads TGTGCCAGCAGTCTTCAGGGGAACACTGAAGCTTTCTTT. Complete variable domain (other parts from reference TRBV2 and TRBJ1-1): EPEVTQTPSHQVTQMGQEVILRCVPISNHLYFYWYRQILGQKVEFLVSFYNNEISEKSEIFDDQFSVERPDGSNFTLKIRSTKLEDSAMYFCASSLQGNTEAFFGQGTRLTVV.